A selection of T cell receptor beta chains follows, all from one sample in a study of T cells in severe cutaneous drug reactions. TCRdb reworked the multiplex PCR reads into one entry per CDR3 protein, no DNA. The repertoire table contains 1,200 or so distinct CDR3 sequences. The sample taken for sequencing was cells from a skin blister. These receptors were collected from a human donor with Stevens-Johnson syndrome, a severe cutaneous drug reaction. CDR3s include the opening cysteine and the closing phenylalanine or tryptophan. For some rows the clone size is stated as once, few or many, or as a class when expanded; others skip it.

CDR3: CASSPGSRREVTEAFF
size: large
V: TRBV18
J: TRBJ1-1

CDR3: CASSGGQASGNTIYF
size: large
V: TRBV6-1
J: TRBJ1-3

CDR3: CASSRGTVVYEQYF
size: medium-sized
V: TRBV3-1
J: TRBJ2-7

CDR3: CATSNPGQETQYF
size: large
V: TRBV24-1
J: TRBJ2-5

CDR3: CAATGLAGVQETQYF
size: NA
V: TRBV10-3
J: TRBJ2-5

CDR3: CASSLGQTDIQYF
size: medium-sized
V: TRBV5-4
J: TRBJ2-4

CDR3: CSARVSDDSQETQYF
size: NA
V: TRBV20-1
J: TRBJ2-5

CDR3: CASSYWVGYNEQFF
size: NA
V: TRBV6-2/TRBV6-3
J: TRBJ2-1

CDR3: CSARDQSTGTSYEQYF
size: medium-sized
V: TRBV20-1
J: TRBJ2-7

CDR3: CSASQGTNEQYF
size: medium-sized
V: TRBV20-1
J: TRBJ2-7

CDR3: CASSYGPLNYGYTF
size: NA
V: TRBV6-5
J: TRBJ1-2

CDR3: CASSHLQGPYEQYF
size: NA
V: TRBV11-1
J: TRBJ2-7

CDR3: CASSPLGGGGTDTQYF
size: large
V: TRBV7-2
J: TRBJ2-3

CDR3: CSVDRDYNEQFF
size: large
V: TRBV29-1
J: TRBJ2-1

CDR3: CASTEGGLHESGNTIYF
size: medium-sized
V: TRBV28
J: TRBJ1-3

CDR3: CASSFTGNTEAFF
size: large
V: TRBV27
J: TRBJ1-1

CDR3: CSAQAGGMNEQFF
size: medium-sized
V: TRBV20-1
J: TRBJ2-1

CDR3: CASSAGPGTNPYEQYF
size: medium-sized
V: TRBV9
J: TRBJ2-7

CDR3: CASSSEVTNTGELFF
size: large
V: TRBV6-5
J: TRBJ2-2

CDR3: CASSFSPSGMKETQFF
size: medium-sized
V: TRBV6-2/TRBV6-3
J: TRBJ2-1

CDR3: CSIGTRNEQFF
size: large
V: TRBV29-1
J: TRBJ2-1

CDR3: CSAIETGVLYGYTF
size: large
V: TRBV20-1
J: TRBJ1-2

CDR3: CASGFIRGNTEAFF
size: large
V: TRBV6-1
J: TRBJ1-1

CDR3: CASSEPGPPSNEQFF
size: medium-sized
V: TRBV25-1
J: TRBJ2-1

CDR3: CASGEGSGEQYF
size: large
V: TRBV6-6
J: TRBJ2-7

CDR3: CASSPGQDNEQFF
size: large
V: TRBV4-1
J: TRBJ2-1

CDR3: CATTRAGNSGNTIYF
size: NA
V: TRBV19
J: TRBJ1-3

CDR3: CASSLTFSGRADTQFF
size: medium-sized
V: TRBV12-3/TRBV12-4
J: TRBJ2-2

CDR3: CASSEYVLAGAGNEQFF
size: medium-sized
V: TRBV25-1
J: TRBJ2-1

CDR3: CSVRGTSGTGRDTGELFF
size: medium-sized
V: TRBV29-1
J: TRBJ2-2

CDR3: CAWSLGGEKLFF
size: medium-sized
V: TRBV30
J: TRBJ1-4

CDR3: CSLIDSTYEQYF
size: NA
V: TRBV29-1
J: TRBJ2-7

CDR3: CASSPAYNSPLHF
size: large
V: TRBV7-2
J: TRBJ1-6

CDR3: CASSPSRTARETQFF
size: large
V: TRBV28
J: TRBJ2-1

CDR3: CSVRTRQGAYEQFF
size: NA
V: TRBV20-1
J: TRBJ2-1

CDR3: CASSLPRVEAFF
size: large
V: TRBV27
J: TRBJ1-1

CDR3: CASSHRGRGETQFF
size: medium-sized
V: TRBV6-5
J: TRBJ2-1

CDR3: CSVLRSGSQGQYF
size: large
V: TRBV29-1
J: TRBJ2-7

CDR3: CASSLVGTGLMNEQYF
size: NA
V: TRBV7-2
J: TRBJ2-7

CDR3: CASSYTGDEQYF
size: large
V: TRBV6-6
J: TRBJ2-7

CDR3: CASTGGRNEQFF
size: medium-sized
V: TRBV10-2
J: TRBJ2-1

CDR3: CAIEDGSTDTQYF
size: NA
V: TRBV10-3
J: TRBJ2-3

CDR3: CSASDPQTGQDNEQFF
size: medium-sized
V: TRBV20-1
J: TRBJ2-1

CDR3: CASSPKTGQGYNEQFF
size: NA
V: TRBV11-1
J: TRBJ2-1

CDR3: CSATGERYQPQHF
size: medium-sized
V: TRBV20-1
J: TRBJ1-5

CDR3: CASSTGTGVGPEYF
size: NA
V: TRBV7-9
J: TRBJ2-4

CDR3: CASSKTSGWNEQFF
size: NA
V: TRBV7-3
J: TRBJ2-1

CDR3: CASSRDGTSGFYEQYF
size: NA
V: TRBV11-2
J: TRBJ2-7

CDR3: CASSLDPFSYEQYF
size: NA
V: TRBV11-2
J: TRBJ2-7

CDR3: CASSAEETQFF
size: medium-sized
V: TRBV5-6
J: TRBJ2-1

CDR3: CSASPRRADQYEQYF
size: NA
V: TRBV20-1
J: TRBJ2-7

CDR3: CSVEWLAGGPGEQYF
size: medium-sized
V: TRBV29-1
J: TRBJ2-7

CDR3: CASSSSGRGDTQYF
size: medium-sized
V: TRBV12-3/TRBV12-4
J: TRBJ2-3

CDR3: CASSLRTGGANRDTQYF
size: NA
V: TRBV5-1
J: TRBJ2-3

CDR3: CASSSGRDRVYNEQFF
size: NA
V: TRBV19
J: TRBJ2-1

CDR3: CASSLGSRGTDTQYF
size: NA
V: TRBV7-2
J: TRBJ2-3

CDR3: CASRRGYSPLHF
size: large
V: TRBV28
J: TRBJ1-6

CDR3: CSARGGTEYNSPLHF
size: medium-sized
V: TRBV20-1
J: TRBJ1-6

CDR3: CASNLGRSSYEQYF
size: NA
V: TRBV11-2
J: TRBJ2-7

CDR3: CATSDSGQGKETQFF
size: medium-sized
V: TRBV24-1
J: TRBJ2-1